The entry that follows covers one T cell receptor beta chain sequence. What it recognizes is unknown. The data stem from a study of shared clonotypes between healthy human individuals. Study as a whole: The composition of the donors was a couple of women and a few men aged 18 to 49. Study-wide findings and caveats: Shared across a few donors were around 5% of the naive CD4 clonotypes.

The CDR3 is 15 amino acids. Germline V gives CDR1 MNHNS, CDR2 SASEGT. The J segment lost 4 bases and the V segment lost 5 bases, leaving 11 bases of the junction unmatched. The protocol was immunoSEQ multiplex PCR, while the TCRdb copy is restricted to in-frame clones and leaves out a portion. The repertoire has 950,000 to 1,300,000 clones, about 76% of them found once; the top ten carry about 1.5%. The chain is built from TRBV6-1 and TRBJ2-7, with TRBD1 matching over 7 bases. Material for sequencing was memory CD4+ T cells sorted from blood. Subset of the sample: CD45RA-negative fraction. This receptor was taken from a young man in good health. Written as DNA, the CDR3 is TGTGCCAGCAGTCAAGGACAGGTGGGAATGTACGAGCAGTACTTC. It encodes CASSQGQVGMYEQYF.